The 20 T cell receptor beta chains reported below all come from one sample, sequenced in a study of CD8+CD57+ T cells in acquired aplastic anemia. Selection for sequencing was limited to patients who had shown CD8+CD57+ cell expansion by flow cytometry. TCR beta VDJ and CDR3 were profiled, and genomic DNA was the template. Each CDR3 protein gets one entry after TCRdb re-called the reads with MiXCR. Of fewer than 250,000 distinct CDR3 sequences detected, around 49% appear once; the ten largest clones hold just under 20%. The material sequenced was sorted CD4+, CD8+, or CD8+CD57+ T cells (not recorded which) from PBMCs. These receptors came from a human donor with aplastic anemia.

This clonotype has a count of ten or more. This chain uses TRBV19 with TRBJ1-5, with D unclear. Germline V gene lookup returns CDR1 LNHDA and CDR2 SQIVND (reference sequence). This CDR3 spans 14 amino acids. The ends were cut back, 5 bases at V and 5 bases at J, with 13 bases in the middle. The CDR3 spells CASSFREADQPQHF. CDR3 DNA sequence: TGTGCCAGTAGTTTCCGAGAAGCGGATCAGCCCCAGCATTTT.

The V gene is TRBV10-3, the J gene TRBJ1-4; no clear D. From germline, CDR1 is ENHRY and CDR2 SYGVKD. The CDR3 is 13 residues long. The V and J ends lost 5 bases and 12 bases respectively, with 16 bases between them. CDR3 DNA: TGTGCCATCAGTTCCAGCTACGAGGAAGAACTGTTTTTT. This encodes CAISSSYEEELFF.

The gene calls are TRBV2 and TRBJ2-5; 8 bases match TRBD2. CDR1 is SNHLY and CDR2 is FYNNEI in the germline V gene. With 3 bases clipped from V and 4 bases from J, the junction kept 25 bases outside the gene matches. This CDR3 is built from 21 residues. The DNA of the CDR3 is TGTGCCAGCAGTGAGGTTGGGGGGCGAGCGGGGGCCGGGGTTTCGCGAGAGACCCAGTACTTC. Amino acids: CASSEVGGRAGAGVSRETQYF.

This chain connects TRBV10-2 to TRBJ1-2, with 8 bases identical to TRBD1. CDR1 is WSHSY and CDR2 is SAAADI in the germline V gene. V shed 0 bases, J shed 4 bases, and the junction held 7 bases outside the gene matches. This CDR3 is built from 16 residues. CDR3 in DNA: TGCGCCAGCAGTGAGTCGGGGCAGGGGGCATTCTATGGCTACACCTTC. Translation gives CASSESGQGAFYGYTF.

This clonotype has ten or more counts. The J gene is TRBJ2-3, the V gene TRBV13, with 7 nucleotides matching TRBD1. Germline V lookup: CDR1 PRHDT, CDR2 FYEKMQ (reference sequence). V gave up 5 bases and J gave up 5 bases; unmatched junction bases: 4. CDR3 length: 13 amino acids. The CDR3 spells CASSRGGGDTQYF. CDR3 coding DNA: TGTGCCAGCAGCCGAGGGGGCGGAGATACGCAGTATTTT.

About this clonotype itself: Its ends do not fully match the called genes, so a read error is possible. The CDR3 sequence is CASSSPSGGAAGNTIYF. The CDR3 region has the DNA TGTGCCAGCAGTTCCCCTTCGGGGGGGGCTGCTGGAAACACCATATATTTT. This sequence joins TRBV10-2 and TRBJ1-3; a possible D gene is TRBD1 (6 bases). CDR1 WSHSY and CDR2 SAAADI come from the germline V gene. The CDR3 sequence is 17 residues long.

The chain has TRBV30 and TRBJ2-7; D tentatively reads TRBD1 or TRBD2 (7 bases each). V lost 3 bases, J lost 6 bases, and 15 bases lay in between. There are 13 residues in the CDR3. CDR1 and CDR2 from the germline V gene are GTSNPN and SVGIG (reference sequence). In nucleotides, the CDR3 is TGTGCCTGGAGAAGGGGAGGGGGCTCCGAGCAGTACTTC. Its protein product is CAWRRGGGSEQYF.

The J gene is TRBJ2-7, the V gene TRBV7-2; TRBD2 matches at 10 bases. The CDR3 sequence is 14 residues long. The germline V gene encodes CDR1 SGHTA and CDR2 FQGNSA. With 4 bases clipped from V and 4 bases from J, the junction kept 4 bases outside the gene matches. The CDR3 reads CASSSTSGDYEQYF. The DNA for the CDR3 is TGTGCCAGCAGCTCTACTAGCGGGGATTACGAGCAGTACTTC.

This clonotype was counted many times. The CDR3 DNA sequence: TGTGCCATCAGTGGGAACGGAAACACCATATATTTT. Protein sequence: CAISGNGNTIYF. The chain has TRBV10-3 and TRBJ1-3; D is unclear. Germline CDR1 and CDR2: ENHRY and SYGVKD. The V and J ends lost 4 bases and 4 bases respectively, with 5 bases between them. This CDR3 is built from 12 residues.

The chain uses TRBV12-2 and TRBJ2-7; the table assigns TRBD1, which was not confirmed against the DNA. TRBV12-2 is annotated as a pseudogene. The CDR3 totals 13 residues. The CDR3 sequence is CAGRLLGKDEQYF. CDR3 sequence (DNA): TGTGCAGGTCGCCTCCTCGGGAAGGACGAGCAGTACTTC.

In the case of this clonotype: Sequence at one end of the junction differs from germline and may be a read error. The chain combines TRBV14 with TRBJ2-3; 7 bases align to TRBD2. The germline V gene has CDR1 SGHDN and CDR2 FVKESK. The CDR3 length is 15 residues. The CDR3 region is CASSEEGLTTDTQYF. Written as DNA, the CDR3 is TGTGCCAGCAGCGAAGAGGGACTAACCACAGATACGCAGTATTTT.

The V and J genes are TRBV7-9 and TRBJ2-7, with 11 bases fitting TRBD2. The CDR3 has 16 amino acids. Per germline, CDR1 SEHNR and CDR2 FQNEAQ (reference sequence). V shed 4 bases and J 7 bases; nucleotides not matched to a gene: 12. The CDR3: CASSSAPTSGSSEQYF. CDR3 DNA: TGTGCCAGCAGCTCCGCCCCCACTAGCGGGAGCAGTGAGCAGTACTTC.

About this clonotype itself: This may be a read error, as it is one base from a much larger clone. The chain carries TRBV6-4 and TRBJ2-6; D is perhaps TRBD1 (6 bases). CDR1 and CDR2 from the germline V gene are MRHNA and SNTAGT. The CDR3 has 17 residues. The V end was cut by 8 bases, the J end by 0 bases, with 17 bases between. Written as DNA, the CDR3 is TGTGCCAGCGGGAAGGACAGTCCCCACTCTGGGGCCAACGTCCTGACTTTC. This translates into CASGKDSPHSGANVLTF.

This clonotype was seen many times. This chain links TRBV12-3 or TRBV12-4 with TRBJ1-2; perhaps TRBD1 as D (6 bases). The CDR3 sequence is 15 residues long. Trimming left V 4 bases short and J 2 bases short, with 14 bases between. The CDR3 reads CASSSGGSSNYGYTF. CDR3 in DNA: TGTGCCAGCAGTTCTGGGGGCAGCTCAAACTATGGCTACACCTTC.

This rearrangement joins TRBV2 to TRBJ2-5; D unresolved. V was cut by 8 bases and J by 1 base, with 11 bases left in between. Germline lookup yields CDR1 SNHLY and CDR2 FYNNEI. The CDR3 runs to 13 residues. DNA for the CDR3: TGTGCCAGCCCAGAGAGCAGCCAAGAGACCCAGTACTTC. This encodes CASPESSQETQYF.

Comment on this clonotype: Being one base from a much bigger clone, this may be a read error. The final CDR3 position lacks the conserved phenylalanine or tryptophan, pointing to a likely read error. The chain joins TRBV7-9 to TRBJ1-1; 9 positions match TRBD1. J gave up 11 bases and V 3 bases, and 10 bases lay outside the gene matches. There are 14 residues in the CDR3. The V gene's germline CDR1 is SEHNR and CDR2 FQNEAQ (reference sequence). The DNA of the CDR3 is TGTGCCAGCAGCTTGCCTGGACAGGGGTCTGTTGCTTTCTCT. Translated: CASSLPGQGSVAFS.

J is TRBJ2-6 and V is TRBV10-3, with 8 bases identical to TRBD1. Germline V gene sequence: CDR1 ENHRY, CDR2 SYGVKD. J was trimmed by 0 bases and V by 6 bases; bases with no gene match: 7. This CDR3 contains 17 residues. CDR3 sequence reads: CAISVETGVSGANVLTF. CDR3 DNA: TGTGCCATCAGCGTCGAGACAGGGGTCTCTGGGGCCAACGTCCTGACTTTC.

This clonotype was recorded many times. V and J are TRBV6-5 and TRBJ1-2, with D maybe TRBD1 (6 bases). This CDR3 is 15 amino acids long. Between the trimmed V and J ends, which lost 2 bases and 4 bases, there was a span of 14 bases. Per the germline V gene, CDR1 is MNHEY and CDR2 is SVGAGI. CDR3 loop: CASSYLGRGGYGYTF. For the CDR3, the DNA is TGTGCCAGCAGTTACCTTGGCAGGGGTGGCTATGGCTACACCTTC.

DNA of the CDR3: TGTGCCAGTAGTCAACAGGGGGACTCCTACGAGCAGTACTTC. It encodes CASSQQGDSYEQYF. The V call is TRBV19, the J call TRBJ2-7; 8 nucleotides align to TRBD1. CDR3 length equals 14 residues. Losses at the gene ends were 5 bases for V and 0 bases for J; bases not matched to a gene: 3. In germline, CDR1 is LNHDA, CDR2 SQIVND (reference sequence).

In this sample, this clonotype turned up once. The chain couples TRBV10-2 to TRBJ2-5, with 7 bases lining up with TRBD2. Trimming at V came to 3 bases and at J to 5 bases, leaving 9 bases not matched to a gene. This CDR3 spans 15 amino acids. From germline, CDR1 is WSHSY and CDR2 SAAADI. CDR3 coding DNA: TGCGCCAGCAGTGATCCCAAAGCGGGACGGGAGACCCAGTACTTC. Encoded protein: CASSDPKAGRETQYF.